The present T cell receptor beta chain was sequenced within a study of T cell changes during pregnancy in multiple sclerosis (dated by TCRdb to between 2018 and 2021). In the study overall: Changes in the T cell repertoire over the course of pregnancy were examined in this study in women with multiple sclerosis.

As for this clone: No antigen is known for it. No much larger clonotype is one base removed from it; base qualities were not supplied.

Receptor libraries were prepared by the immunoSEQ multiplex PCR assay. The table was pulled from immuneACCESS by TCRdb, which kept in-frame rearrangements only. Such tables lose some clones; where checked, under half of the loss comes from unresolved V genes, and the rest has no known cause. The sample table shows about 36,000 clones, and approximately 90% are seen once. More than 0.4% of the sample rests with the top ten. CDR1 and CDR2, looked up from the germline V gene, are SQVTM and ANQGSEA. The junction carries 14 bases between V and J, which are trimmed by 4 bases and 0 bases respectively. Inclusive of the bounding cysteine and phenylalanine, the CDR3 is 15 residues long. The entry retains the CDR3 DNA only, 45 bases that are in frame from base 1.

Sample: CD4+ T cells from peripheral blood mononuclear cells, taken after pregnancy. Here the chain combines TRBV29-1 and TRBJ2-3; matching of 6 bases hints at TRBD2 as the D gene. The TCR sequence derives from a female donor with multiple sclerosis, enrolled in a pregnancy study. The DNA reads TGCAGCGTTGCTATCGGGAGCGCTAGCACAGATACGCAGTATTTT. Translated, it reads CSVAIGSASTDTQYF.